This T cell receptor (beta chain) was sequenced during a study of cytomegalovirus exposure and HLA in healthy donors. Deletions cut 0 bases from V and 2 bases from J, with 7 bases between. The CDR3 runs to 14 residues. Germline V gene data show CDR1 as LGHNA and CDR2 as YNFKEQ. Primers for the PCR totalled 60 Vbeta and 13 Jbeta. Sequenced by immunoSEQ multiplex PCR; TCRdb stores in-frame clones only, minus some. Counted here are under 55,000 clones, around three quarters occurring once; the ten biggest clones make up approximately 7.7%. Sequences were obtained from PBMCs. This sequence originates from a man under 40 in good health and CMV-seropositive. The chain joins TRBV4-2 to TRBJ1-1, with no clear D. Here the CDR3 reads CASSQDSHNTEAFF. For the CDR3, the DNA is TGTGCCAGCAGCCAAGATAGCCACAACACTGAAGCTTTCTTT.